The clone carrying this T cell receptor (beta chain) occurred many times. Its antigen is unknown. Trimming cost V 4 bases and J 6 bases, with 18 bases left between them. This CDR3 has 15 residues. Germline V lookup: CDR1 SGHAT, CDR2 FQDESV (reference sequence). One entry per CDR3 protein results from TCRdb running MiXCR on the multiplex PCR reads. Here the sample spans about 200,000 distinct CDR3 sequences, under 35% being singletons. The entry originates in a study of breast tumors, draining lymph nodes, adjacent tissues. Overall study findings and caveats: Compared with basal-like, luminal-like tumors shared significantly more repertoire with nontumor tissue. Tumor T cell lymph node origin was a supported hypothesis, not proven.

Axillary draining lymph nodes of breast cancer patients supplied the node samples. The TCR originated in a female donor with breast cancer. Some clones in this sample may be carry-over from other donors' samples. This chain connects TRBV11-1 to TRBJ1-2; tentative D call: TRBD1 (6 bases). The sample consisted of axillary lymph node tissue. The CDR3 region has the DNA TGTGCCAGCAGCTCCAACAGGGTTTTAAGGGATGGCTACACCTTC. Protein product: CASSSNRVLRDGYTF.